This TCR beta chain was sequenced in a study of T cell changes during pregnancy in multiple sclerosis. V lost 6 bases and J lost 0; bases outside the gene matches: 4. The CDR3 spans 15 residues. Germline-derived CDR1 and CDR2 are MNHEY and SMNVEV (reference sequence). Repertoires were generated with immunoSEQ multiplex PCR, while TCRdb's copy carries only in-frame clones and drops some. The sample includes about 81,000 clones, around 93% of them seen just once. This sequence originates from a female donor with multiple sclerosis, enrolled in a pregnancy study. The sample was peripheral blood, taken in the third trimester of pregnancy. The V call is TRBV27, the J call TRBJ2-2; TRBD1 aligns across 7 bases. CDR3 nucleotides: TGTGCCAGCAGCCTGGGACAGACGAACACCGGGGAGCTGTTTTTT. Protein: CASSLGQTNTGELFF.